Detailed here is one T cell receptor beta chain. Its target is not known. The DNA ends 3 residues before the CDR3 does, and the rest of the CDR3 is filled in from the germline J gene. The germline gives CDR1 WNHNN, CDR2 SYGVQD (reference sequence). The V end lost 5 bases, the J end lost 0 bases, and 14 bases lay between the germline ends. The CDR3 runs 16 residues. Produced via immunoSEQ multiplex PCR; TCRdb's table is partial and in-frame only. The sample's table shows roughly 35,000 clones. The data belong to a study of T cells in women clearing cervical HPV infection. On the study more broadly: Women with histologically confirmed HPV16-related CIN3 or worse, 2 with invasive cancer, served as cases.

General study findings and limits: CIN3+ cases had significantly higher TCR repertoire richness than controls, but evenness did not differ. Cases carried less TRBV6-7 than controls: roughly 0.12% versus 0.17%.

This sequence originates from a woman aged 18-70 years with a cervical HPV16 infection that either progressed to CIN3+ or cleared (not recorded which). The chain couples TRBV10-1 to TRBJ1-5, with D maybe TRBD1 (6 bases). The material sequenced was blood buffy coat. Partial CDR3 DNA: TGCGCCAGCAGTATTGGGACACCTTATAGCAATCAGCCC. Protein sequence: CASSIGTPYSNQP. The full CDR3 protein is CASSIGTPYSNQPQHF.